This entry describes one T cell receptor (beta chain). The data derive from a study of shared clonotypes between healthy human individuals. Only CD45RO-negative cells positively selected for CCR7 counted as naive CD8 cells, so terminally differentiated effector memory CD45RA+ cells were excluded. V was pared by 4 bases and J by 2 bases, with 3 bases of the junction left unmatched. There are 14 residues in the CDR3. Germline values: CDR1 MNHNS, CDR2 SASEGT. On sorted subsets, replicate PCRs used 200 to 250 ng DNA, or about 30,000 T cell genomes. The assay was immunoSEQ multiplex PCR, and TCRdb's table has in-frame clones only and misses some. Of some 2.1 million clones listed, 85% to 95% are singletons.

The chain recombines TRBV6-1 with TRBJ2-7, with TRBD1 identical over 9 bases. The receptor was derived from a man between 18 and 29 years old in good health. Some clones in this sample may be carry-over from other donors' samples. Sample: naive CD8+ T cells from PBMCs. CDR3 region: CASSVTGGAYEQYF. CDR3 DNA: TGTGCCAGCAGTGTGACAGGGGGTGCCTACGAGCAGTACTTC.